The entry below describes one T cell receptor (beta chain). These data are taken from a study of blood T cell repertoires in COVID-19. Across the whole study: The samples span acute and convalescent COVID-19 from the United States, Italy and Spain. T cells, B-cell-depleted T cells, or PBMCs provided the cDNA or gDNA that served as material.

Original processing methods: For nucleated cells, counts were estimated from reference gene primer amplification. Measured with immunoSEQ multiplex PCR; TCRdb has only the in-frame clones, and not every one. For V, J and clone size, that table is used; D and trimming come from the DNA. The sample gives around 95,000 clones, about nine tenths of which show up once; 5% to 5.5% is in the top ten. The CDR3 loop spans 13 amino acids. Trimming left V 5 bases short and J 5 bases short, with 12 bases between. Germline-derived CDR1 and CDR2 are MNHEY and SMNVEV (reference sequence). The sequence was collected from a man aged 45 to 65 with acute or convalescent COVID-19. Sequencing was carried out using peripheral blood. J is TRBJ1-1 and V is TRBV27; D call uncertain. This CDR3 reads CASSRLAGTEAFF. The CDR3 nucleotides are TGTGCCAGCAGTCGATTAGCGGGGACTGAAGCTTTCTTT.